Listed below are T cell receptor beta chains from one sample, sequenced in a study of cytomegalovirus exposure and HLA in healthy donors. Only in-frame clones appear in the TCRdb table, and some are missing; sequencing was by immunoSEQ multiplex PCR. Here the sample spans 110,000 to 150,000 clones, around 72% being singletons. The sequencing sample was made of PBMCs. These receptors all come from a man aged 40-49 years in good health and CMV-seronegative. CDR3s include the opening cysteine and the closing phenylalanine or tryptophan. The order of the fields is clone size, D gene, J gene, V gene, CDR3 DNA, CDR3 protein. A D gene is named only where the DNA matches it firmly. The size of a clone is reported for some rows only, either as once, few or many, or as a class for expanded clones.

size: .
D: .
J: TRBJ2-5
V: TRBV5-1
DNA: TGCGCCAGCACCCGAGCGGCCAACCCCCAAGAGACCCAGTACTTC
CDR3: CASTRAANPQETQYF

size: .
D: TRBD1
J: TRBJ2-3
V: TRBV10-3
DNA: TGTGCCATCAGTGACCCGGACAGGTCAAGGCTCACAGATACGCAGTATTTT
CDR3: CAISDPDRSRLTDTQYF

size: .
D: .
J: TRBJ2-5
V: TRBV30
DNA: TGTGCCTGGAGTCAATTGGGGAGGTACGACTTC
CDR3: CAWSQLGRYDF

size: .
D: .
J: TRBJ1-1
V: TRBV5-5
DNA: TGTGCCAGCAGCTTGGTGGCCTCGAACACTGAAGCTTTCTTT
CDR3: CASSLVASNTEAFF

size: .
D: .
J: TRBJ1-5
V: TRBV6-6
DNA: TGTGCCAGCCATCAACAGGGAAGCAATCAGCCCCAGCATTTT
CDR3: CASHQQGSNQPQHF

size: .
D: .
J: TRBJ1-1
V: TRBV27
DNA: TGTGCCAGCAGTCCAAGGCGGATGAACACTGAAGCTTTCTTT
CDR3: CASSPRRMNTEAFF

size: few
D: TRBD1
J: TRBJ2-2
V: TRBV5-1
DNA: TGCGCCAGCAGGCGGAATACAGGGGGCGGGACCGGGGAGCTGTTTTTT
CDR3: CASRRNTGGGTGELFF

size: .
D: .
J: TRBJ1-1
V: TRBV19
DNA: TGTGCCAGTAGTATGATAGGGGACAAGAACACTGAAGCTTTCTTT
CDR3: CASSMIGDKNTEAFF

size: few
D: .
J: TRBJ1-6
V: TRBV5-4
DNA: TGTGCCAGCAGCTTGGCCCCCACGACAGTACGGAATAATTCACCCCTCCACTTT
CDR3: CASSLAPTTVRNNSPLHF

size: .
D: .
J: TRBJ2-1
V: TRBV6-1
DNA: TGTGCCAGCAGTGATTCCAGCGACTACAATGAGCAGTTCTTC
CDR3: CASSDSSDYNEQFF

size: .
D: .
J: TRBJ2-7
V: TRBV2
DNA: TGTGCCAGCAGGCCGGACTGGAGCTCCTACGAGCAGTACTTC
CDR3: CASRPDWSSYEQYF

size: .
D: TRBD1
J: TRBJ2-5
V: TRBV10-3
DNA: TGTGCCATCAGTGATTTCTTGACAGGGGCTCAAGAGACCCAGTACTTC
CDR3: CAISDFLTGAQETQYF

size: .
D: TRBD1
J: TRBJ2-7
V: TRBV30
DNA: TGTGCCTGGAGTCAGGACAGGGGTTCCTACGAGCAGTACTTC
CDR3: CAWSQDRGSYEQYF

size: .
D: TRBD1
J: TRBJ2-7
V: TRBV7-9
DNA: TGTGCCAGCAGCTTGCCAGGGGGCCACGAGCAGTACTTC
CDR3: CASSLPGGHEQYF

size: .
D: .
J: TRBJ1-1
V: TRBV7-6
DNA: TGTGCCAGCAGCATAAGACAGAACACTGAAGCTTTCTTT
CDR3: CASSIRQNTEAFF

size: once
D: .
J: TRBJ1-5
V: TRBV10-3
DNA: TGTGCCATCAGTGAGAAACCCGGCGGAGGCAATCAGCCCCAGCATTTT
CDR3: CAISEKPGGGNQPQHF

size: .
D: .
J: TRBJ2-5
V: TRBV2
DNA: TGTGCCAGCGTAGTCAGGGTCCCAGAGACCCAGTACTTC
CDR3: CASVVRVPETQYF

size: .
D: TRBD2
J: TRBJ2-7
V: TRBV7-3
DNA: TGTGCCAGCAGCTTATCGGGGGGCTACGAGCAGTACTTC
CDR3: CASSLSGGYEQYF

size: .
D: .
J: TRBJ1-2
V: TRBV7-2
DNA: TGTGCCAGCAGCTTAGCGAGGGGGTCCTATGGCTACACCTTC
CDR3: CASSLARGSYGYTF

size: .
D: TRBD2
J: TRBJ2-7
V: TRBV10-1
DNA: TGCGCCAGCAGTGCCGGGACTTCGGGAGGGATAAACGAGCAGTACTTC
CDR3: CASSAGTSGGINEQYF